This paragraph reports one T cell receptor beta chain. Its antigen remains unidentified. The CDR3 has 13 amino acids. Germline values: CDR1 SGHDN, CDR2 FVKESK. V shed 4 bases and J shed 12 bases, with 18 bases lying between them. The data belong to a study of OX40 agonist ivuxolimab in advanced cancers. Turning to the study itself: Three patients showed partial responses: one hepatocellular carcinoma and two cutaneous melanoma cases. Study-level results: A proportion of nonresponders additionally exhibited low normalized T-cell clonal expansion.

Baseline was the first blood sampling point, followed by cycle 4 day 1 and cycle 7 day 1. Assay used: immunoSEQ multiplex PCR; TCRdb lists only in-frame clones, some missing. Among 30,000 to 40,000 clones listed, about 92% were seen once. This receptor was identified in an adult with an advanced solid tumor such as melanoma, head and neck, liver or kidney cancer. The chain has TRBV14 and TRBJ1-1; D gene ambiguous. The sample consisted of CD4+ or CD8+ T cells sorted from blood, taken in a trial of the OX40 agonist ivuxolimab. The chain's CDR3 is CASSLARAAETFF. The DNA of the CDR3 is TGTGCCAGCAGCCTCGCGAGGGCCGCGGAAACTTTCTTT.